This TCR beta chain was observed in a study of blood T cell repertoires in COVID-19. Whole-study context: Specimens from acute and convalescent COVID-19 originated in the United States, Italy and Spain. In each case, the material was cDNA or gDNA derived from T cells, B-cell-depleted T cells, or PBMCs.

As processed by the authors: Estimated nucleated cell counts came from reference gene primer amplification. Here immunoSEQ multiplex PCR was the method, and the copy in TCRdb shows in-frame clones only, minus some. That table furnishes V, J and clone size, whereas the DNA furnished D and trimming. The top ten clones hold about 3.6% of a sample with 100,000 to 150,000 clones, more than 70% of them seen once. This CDR3 contains 16 residues. The V and J ends lost 1 base and 10 bases, in that order; junction bases with no gene match: 10. Germline loops: CDR1 LGHDT, CDR2 YNNKEL (reference sequence). The TCR was taken from a woman aged 55-69 years with acute or convalescent COVID-19. Source material: peripheral blood. The chain employs TRBV3-1 (or the pseudogene TRBV3-2) and TRBJ1-4; 9 positions match TRBD1. CDR3 protein: CASSQGAGQGMGKLFF. CDR3 coding DNA: TGTGCCAGCAGCCAAGGGGCGGGACAGGGCATGGGAAAACTGTTTTTT.